This is a list of T cell receptor beta chains from one sample in a study of blood T cell repertoires in COVID-19. Method: immunoSEQ multiplex PCR; TCRdb's copy keeps in-frame clones and lacks some. The sample contains about half a million clones, approximately 89% of which appear only once. Source material: peripheral blood. These receptors all come from a young man with COVID-19, enrolled during active disease. The CDR3 runs from the conserved cysteine through the conserved F or W. The D gene is left open where the match is weak. The size of a clone is reported for some rows only, either as once, few or many, or as a class for expanded clones.

>-|TRBJ1-2|TRBV5-1|-
CASSLVSEDYGYTF
TGCGCCAGCAGCTTGGTTTCAGAGGACTATGGCTACACCTTC
>-|TRBJ2-3|TRBV7-9|-
CASRNRAPDTQYF
TGTGCCAGCAGAAACAGGGCTCCGGATACGCAGTATTTT
>-|TRBJ1-1|TRBV29-1|once
CSVEGIQGTEAFF
TGCAGCGTTGAAGGGATCCAGGGAACTGAAGCTTTCTTT
>TRBD1|TRBJ2-2|TRBV2|-
CASRGRQGLRNTGELFF
TGTGCCAGCAGGGGAAGACAGGGCCTACGAAACACCGGGGAGCTGTTTTTT
>TRBD2|TRBJ2-7|TRBV4-2|-
CASSHSGTSSYEQYF
TGTGCCAGCAGCCATTCCGGGACTAGCTCCTACGAGCAGTACTTC
>TRBD2|TRBJ2-2|TRBV5-1|-
CASSLRLAGNTGELFF
TGCGCCAGCAGCTTACGACTAGCGGGGAACACCGGGGAGCTGTTTTTT
>-|TRBJ2-1|TRBV13|-
CASSTGGGVYNEQFF
TGTGCCAGCAGCACCGGAGGAGGGGTCTACAATGAGCAGTTCTTC
>TRBD2|TRBJ2-4|TRBV6-1|once
CASSEPTRTSGREPLAKNIQYF
TGTGCCAGCAGTGAACCGACGCGGACTAGCGGGAGGGAACCACTAGCCAAAAACATTCAGTACTTC
>TRBD1|TRBJ2-6|TRBV6-6|-
CASSLTPWQGEGAGANVLTF
TGTGCCAGCAGCCTAACGCCTTGGCAGGGGGAAGGTGCTGGGGCCAACGTCCTGACTTTC
>-|TRBJ1-1|TRBV21-1|-
CASSETGGGFTEAFF
TGTGCCAGCAGCGAAACAGGGGGGGGTTTTACTGAAGCTTTCTTT
>-|TRBJ2-3|TRBV25-1|-
CASSGSLGLDTQYF
TGTGCCAGCAGTGGATCTCTTGGGCTAGATACGCAGTATTTT
>-|TRBJ2-1|TRBV28|-
CASSLSSGLNYNEQFF
TGTGCCAGCAGTCTATCCTCAGGGTTGAACTACAATGAGCAGTTCTTC
>TRBD1|TRBJ1-1|TRBV18|-
CASSPRDRAGDTEAFF
TGTGCCAGCTCCCCCCGGGACAGGGCTGGGGACACTGAAGCTTTCTTT
>-|TRBJ1-1|TRBV11-2|-
CATRTVQNTEAFF
TGTGCCACGCGGACAGTTCAGAACACTGAAGCTTTCTTT
>TRBD1|TRBJ1-2|TRBV14|-
CASSQGTGTSYTF
TGTGCCAGCAGCCAAGGGACAGGGACCAGCTACACCTTC
>TRBD1|TRBJ2-2|TRBV10-1|few
CASSEQGSPGELFF
TGCGCCAGCAGTGAACAGGGGTCCCCCGGGGAGCTGTTTTTT
>TRBD2|TRBJ2-2|TRBV18|-
CASSPGLAGERELFF
TGTGCCAGCTCACCGGGACTAGCGGGAGAGCGGGAGCTGTTTTTT
>TRBD1|TRBJ2-1|TRBV3-1/TRBV3-2|-
CASSDRDEQFF
TGTGCCAGCAGCGACAGGGATGAGCAGTTCTTC